The rows below give T cell receptor beta chains drawn from one sample of a study of shared clonotypes between healthy human individuals. The data were produced by immunoSEQ multiplex PCR, yet TCRdb's version contains in-frame clones alone and is incomplete. The repertoire consists of around 1,900,000 clones, with approximately 92% occurring once and the leading ten covering around 1.8%. Sequencing was done on a sample of naive CD8+ T cells from PBMCs. These receptors came from a man younger than 35 in good health. Some clones in this sample may be carry-over from other donors' samples. CDR3s include the opening cysteine and the closing phenylalanine or tryptophan. The order of the fields is V gene, J gene, D gene, clone size, CDR3 protein, CDR3 DNA. D genes are given only for firm matches. Only part of the rows carry a size: once, few, many, or a class if the clone is expanded.

v_gene: TRBV9
j_gene: TRBJ2-1
d_gene: -
abundance: -
CDR3aa: CASSPGPAGEQFF
CDR3nt: TGTGCCAGCAGCCCGGGCCCCGCGGGTGAGCAGTTCTTC

v_gene: TRBV1
j_gene: TRBJ2-7
d_gene: -
abundance: -
CDR3aa: CTSSQGAFQAGEQYF
CDR3nt: TGCACCAGCAGCCAAGGGGCGTTCCAAGCTGGCGAGCAGTACTTC

v_gene: TRBV7-2
j_gene: TRBJ1-5
d_gene: -
abundance: -
CDR3aa: CASSLGSRYSNQPQHF
CDR3nt: TGTGCCAGCAGCTTAGGGTCCAGGTATAGCAATCAGCCCCAGCATTTT

v_gene: TRBV13
j_gene: TRBJ2-7
d_gene: TRBD2
abundance: -
CDR3aa: CASSPERGSYEQYF
CDR3nt: TGTGCCAGCAGCCCCGAGCGGGGCTCCTACGAGCAGTACTTC

v_gene: TRBV27
j_gene: TRBJ1-2
d_gene: -
abundance: -
CDR3aa: CASRGLAYGYTF
CDR3nt: TGTGCCAGCAGGGGGCTGGCCTATGGCTACACCTTC

v_gene: TRBV5-6
j_gene: TRBJ2-7
d_gene: -
abundance: once
CDR3aa: CASSLDEATYEQYF
CDR3nt: TGTGCCAGCAGCTTGGATGAAGCCACCTACGAGCAGTACTTC

v_gene: TRBV6-5
j_gene: TRBJ1-2
d_gene: -
abundance: -
CDR3aa: CASSYSNPSDGYTF
CDR3nt: TGTGCCAGCAGTTACTCAAATCCGTCGGATGGCTACACCTTC

v_gene: TRBV5-1
j_gene: TRBJ1-1
d_gene: -
abundance: -
CDR3aa: CASTAGHSEAFF
CDR3nt: TGCGCCAGCACCGCAGGACACTCTGAAGCTTTCTTT

v_gene: TRBV7-3
j_gene: TRBJ2-5
d_gene: -
abundance: once
CDR3aa: CASSRTGNKETQYF
CDR3nt: TGTGCCAGCAGCAGGACCGGGAACAAAGAGACCCAGTACTTC

v_gene: TRBV2
j_gene: TRBJ2-1
d_gene: -
abundance: -
CDR3aa: CASTDLGDDEQFF
CDR3nt: TGTGCCAGCACAGACTTGGGGGACGATGAGCAGTTCTTC

v_gene: TRBV7-9
j_gene: TRBJ2-1
d_gene: TRBD2
abundance: -
CDR3aa: CASSPVTSGSGGPYNEQFF
CDR3nt: TGTGCCAGCAGCCCAGTGACTAGCGGGAGTGGTGGCCCCTACAATGAGCAGTTCTTC

v_gene: TRBV11-2
j_gene: TRBJ2-1
d_gene: TRBD1
abundance: -
CDR3aa: CASSLGRDRYNEQFF
CDR3nt: TGTGCCAGCAGCTTAGGTAGGGACAGGTACAATGAGCAGTTCTTC

v_gene: TRBV30
j_gene: TRBJ2-7
d_gene: -
abundance: -
CDR3aa: CAWSDRDTLYEQYF
CDR3nt: TGTGCCTGGAGTGACCGGGACACGTTATACGAGCAGTACTTC

v_gene: TRBV27
j_gene: TRBJ2-2
d_gene: TRBD2
abundance: few
CDR3aa: CASSSGGTGELFF
CDR3nt: TGTGCCAGCAGTTCCGGGGGGACCGGGGAGCTGTTTTTT

v_gene: TRBV9
j_gene: TRBJ2-1
d_gene: TRBD2
abundance: -
CDR3aa: CASSFSGTSGYNEQFF
CDR3nt: TGTGCCAGCAGCTTCTCTGGGACTAGCGGATACAATGAGCAGTTCTTC

v_gene: TRBV9
j_gene: TRBJ2-7
d_gene: -
abundance: -
CDR3aa: CASSPAGLGEQYF
CDR3nt: TGTGCCAGCAGCCCCGCAGGGCTAGGCGAGCAGTACTTC

v_gene: TRBV7-9
j_gene: TRBJ2-7
d_gene: -
abundance: -
CDR3aa: CASTKEARIYEQYF
CDR3nt: TGTGCCAGCACCAAGGAGGCTAGAATCTACGAGCAGTACTTC

v_gene: TRBV10-2
j_gene: TRBJ2-5
d_gene: TRBD2
abundance: -
CDR3aa: CASSFLAGSETQYF
CDR3nt: TGCGCCAGCAGCTTCCTAGCGGGCTCAGAGACCCAGTACTTC

v_gene: TRBV19
j_gene: TRBJ2-2
d_gene: -
abundance: -
CDR3aa: CASSMGRSNTGELFF
CDR3nt: TGTGCCAGTAGTATGGGCAGGTCGAACACCGGGGAGCTGTTTTTT

v_gene: TRBV4-1
j_gene: TRBJ1-2
d_gene: -
abundance: -
CDR3aa: CASSQGSQGGGYGYTF
CDR3nt: TGCGCCAGCAGCCAAGGATCACAGGGAGGGGGCTATGGCTACACCTTC

v_gene: TRBV4-1
j_gene: TRBJ1-3
d_gene: -
abundance: -
CDR3aa: CASSQVQGSGNTIYF
CDR3nt: TGCGCCAGCAGCCAAGTCCAAGGCTCTGGAAACACCATATATTTT

v_gene: TRBV4-2
j_gene: TRBJ2-1
d_gene: TRBD1
abundance: -
CDR3aa: CASSQSPGGYNEQFF
CDR3nt: TGTGCCAGCAGCCAATCCCCAGGGGGATACAATGAGCAGTTCTTC

v_gene: TRBV15
j_gene: TRBJ1-2
d_gene: -
abundance: -
CDR3aa: CATSSSLFNYGYTF
CDR3nt: TGTGCCACCAGCTCCAGCCTTTTTAACTATGGCTACACCTTC

v_gene: TRBV9
j_gene: TRBJ2-5
d_gene: -
abundance: -
CDR3aa: CASSVGGEYQETQYF
CDR3nt: TGTGCCAGCAGCGTAGGAGGAGAGTACCAAGAGACCCAGTACTTC